The sequence of this T cell receptor (beta chain) was determined in a study of blood T cells in healthy people across ages. A second PCR, run for roughly 7 to 12 cycles, used a sample-barcoded 5' primer plus a J-beta primer mix. Each of the cDNA molecules was tagged by a template-switch adaptor with 12 random nucleotides. TCRdb independently ran MiXCR on the 5' RACE reads; one entry per CDR3 protein. The sample includes roughly 730,000 distinct CDR3 sequences, more than 55% of them seen just once. A word on this clonotype: No antigen is known for it.

Study outcomes and limitations: Diversity estimates drawn from one million T cells were deemed underestimates. The fall in TCR beta diversity per million T cells was roughly linear with age.

Around 9 milliliters of peripheral blood were drawn from each donor into EDTA-treated tubes. CDR1 and CDR2 (germline): MNHNS, SASEGT. There are 13 residues in the CDR3. V dropped 11 bases and J dropped 0 bases, with 11 bases sitting between them. The receptor comes from a man aged 35-49 years in good health. V gene TRBV6-1 combines with J gene TRBJ2-4; D call uncertain. Input material: blood. CDR3 sequence reads: CAASPLAKNIQYF. CDR3 bases: TGTGCCGCAAGTCCCCTAGCCAAAAACATTCAGTACTTC.